This TCR beta chain was sequenced in a study of identical twins (dated by TCRdb to 2015 to 2016). With regard to the full study: To test whether fetal clonotypes persist, the study used deep sequencing on TCR alpha and beta repertoires from monozygotic twins, unrelated adults of various ages, and cord blood. To rule out contamination, replicate twin experiments were performed at different times with different library preparation protocols.

Libraries were prepared through 5' RACE. Sequencing took place on an Illumina HiSeq 2000. A universal primer binding site was introduced by template switching, and a unique molecular identifier was present in the final cDNA, enabling accurate counting of TCR cDNA molecules. First-strand cDNA for TCR alpha and beta chains was synthesized from specific primers in the conserved constant-segment region. Each cDNA library was double barcoded, with a SMART-Mk sample barcode plus Illumina barcodes, to control for contamination. TruSeq adapter sequences and Illumina sample barcodes were added in two successive PCR steps. Sequencing of the TCR alpha and beta cDNA libraries was done on the Illumina HiSeq platform using custom primers. The study's own analysis went as follows. MiGEC was used to process raw reads and extract unique molecular identifiers, and MiXCR was used to find CDR3 positions. Recombination models were inferred per individual with the repgenHMM and IGoR tools using an EM algorithm. The analysis of shared clonotypes was done with the tcR package in R, with sharing normalized by the product of cloneset sizes. Out-of-frame nonproductive sequences were analyzed to study raw recombination free of thymic and clonal selection effects. TCRdb ran its own pipeline on the public reads, namely fastp trimming at Q25 and MiXCR clone calling, and kept in-frame beta chains. Duplicate CDR3 protein sequences are folded into a single record with the most common DNA and genes. These V and J calls rely on TCRdb rather than the paper's analysis. The sample table shows 500,000 to 600,000 distinct CDR3 sequences, and less than 25% are seen once. The ten largest clones capture 0.91% of the sample.

As for this clonotype: Its target antigen remains unknown. Qualities for individual bases were not recorded, and no much larger clone is one base off.

Only healthy Caucasian donors were included. The twin cohort consisted of three pairs of female monozygotic twins, all aged roughly 18 to 29 years. CD4+ and CD8+ T cell populations were isolated with positive isolation kits from Invitrogen. What the study reported, not specific to this receptor: Compared with coincidental sharing between unrelated individuals, an excess of low generation-probability sequences was observed among out-of-frame TCR alpha sequences shared between twins. Out-of-frame TCR alpha sharing in monozygotic twins was systematically underestimated by recombination models, whereas sharing between unrelated individuals was in agreement with the recombination models. Conclusions relied on cross-sectional statistical analysis, since the same donors could not be followed over many years. A weaker excess of twin sharing was found in beta out-of-frame sequences because the signal-to-noise ratio was lowered by fewer shared sequences. Fewer insertions were carried by abundant cord blood beta clonotypes; a weaker similar trend was observed in young adult naive repertoires, while no such trend was observed in memory repertoires. Invariant T cells such as MAIT and iNKT could partly confound zero-insertion analyses, though diverse VJ usage argued against this for most clonotypes.

These data were likewise used in another study, on T cells expressing NK-cell markers. Per the second study: Three sorted T-cell subsets (CD3+CD56+NKG2C+, CD3+CD56+NKG2C- and CD3+CD56-NKG2C+) from several donors had their TCR beta-chain repertoires profiled. Among the eight sequenced donors, only one was HCMV-seronegative, while the other seven were HCMV-seropositive. In several experiments an anti-gammadeltaTCR antibody was added to restrict sorting to alphabetaTCR-expressing T cells. In 5 to 7 donors, the dominant CD3+CD56+NKG2C+ clonotypes ranked among the top 10 CD8+ clonotypes, making up 1.0-7.0% of CD8+ T cells. Those dominant clonotypes were again the most abundant among CD3+CD56-NKG2C+ cells in several donors, at about 25-65%. Whether the expanded NKG2C-expressing T cell clones were specific for HCMV antigens remained unclear. The eight sequenced donors were randomly selected healthy volunteers, three men and five women. HCMV-specific IgG was detected in serum with a commercial ELISA kit to determine HCMV serostatus. MIGEC was used to demultiplex reads and group the reads by UMI, and MiTCR was used to assemble and quantify clonotypes. Only TCR cDNA sequences supported by at least two reads were kept to exclude erroneous sequences. The tcR package was used for downstream repertoire analysis, with clonotypes matched between fractions based on CDR3 nucleotide sequence plus V segment. VDJmatch was used to annotate antigen specificity against VDJdb, with one amino acid substitution allowed in CDR3.

The TCR comes from a woman aged 18-29 years in good health. The sequencing sample was made of CD4+ T cells sorted from blood.

The DNA is as follows: TGTGCCAGCAGCTTTCCAGGGGCCATGAACACTGAAGCTTTCTTT. This is translated as CASSFPGAMNTEAFF. The sequence links TRBV5-6 to TRBJ1-1; possibly the D gene is TRBD1, per 6 matching bases. Based on the germline V gene, the CDR1 and CDR2 sequences are SGHDT and YYEEEE. Including cysteine and phenylalanine, the CDR3 has 15 amino acids. Left in the record is the CDR3 DNA by itself, 45 bases read in frame from the first base. V and J are truncated by 2 bases and 0 bases respectively, leaving an intervening sequence of 11 bases.